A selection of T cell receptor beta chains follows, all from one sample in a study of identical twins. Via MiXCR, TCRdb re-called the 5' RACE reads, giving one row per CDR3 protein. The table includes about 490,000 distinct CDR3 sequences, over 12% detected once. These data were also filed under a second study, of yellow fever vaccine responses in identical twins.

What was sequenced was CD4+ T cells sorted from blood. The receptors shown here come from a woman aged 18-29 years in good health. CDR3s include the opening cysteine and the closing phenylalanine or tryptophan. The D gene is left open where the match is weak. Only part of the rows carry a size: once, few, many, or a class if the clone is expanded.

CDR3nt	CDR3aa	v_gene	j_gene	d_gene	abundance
TGTGCCAGCAGCCAAAGGACCCAGTACTTC	CASSQRTQYF	TRBV3-1	TRBJ2-5	NA	few
TGTGCCAGCAGCCAAGATCTTTGGGGTCTGCGCACAGATACGCAGTATTTT	CASSQDLWGLRTDTQYF	TRBV4-2	TRBJ2-3	NA	NA
TGTGCCAGCAGTGAGCTAGGGGGGGGCACAGATACGCAGTATTTT	CASSELGGGTDTQYF	TRBV6-1	TRBJ2-3	NA	once
TGTGCCAGCTCAGACGCGGGAGGCCCCCAAGAGACCCAGTACTTC	CASSDAGGPQETQYF	TRBV12-3/TRBV12-4	TRBJ2-5	TRBD2	NA
TGTGCCAGCAGCTTGTTCTGGGTCAGTAGAAACACCATATATTTT	CASSLFWVSRNTIYF	TRBV5-5	TRBJ1-3	NA	few
TGCGCCAGCCGCCGGGGGACAGGGGGCAATGAGCAGTTCTTC	CASRRGTGGNEQFF	TRBV5-1	TRBJ2-1	TRBD1	NA
TGTGCCAGCAGCTTAGCAGGAGCGGGGCAGAGCCTTATATATGGCTACACCTTC	CASSLAGAGQSLIYGYTF	TRBV7-2	TRBJ1-2	NA	few
TGTGCCAGCAGTTTAGAGGGACAGGCTTTGCACGAGCAGTACTTC	CASSLEGQALHEQYF	TRBV12-3/TRBV12-4	TRBJ2-7	TRBD1	few
TGCAGCGTTGTGGTGGGCACAGATACGCAGTATTTT	CSVVVGTDTQYF	TRBV29-1	TRBJ2-3	NA	NA
TGTGCCAGCAGCTGGGACAGGGGACACGAGCAGTACTTC	CASSWDRGHEQYF	TRBV14	TRBJ2-7	TRBD1	NA
TGTGCCAGCAGCTTACCTCTAGTATCCTACGAGCAGTACTTC	CASSLPLVSYEQYF	TRBV7-2	TRBJ2-7	NA	once
TGTGCCAGCAGCTCGACAGGGATGGGACCCTACGAGCAGTACTTC	CASSSTGMGPYEQYF	TRBV7-2	TRBJ2-7	TRBD1	NA
TGTGCCACCTCACAGGGACTAGCGAGCAACGAGCAGTACTTC	CATSQGLASNEQYF	TRBV6-1	TRBJ2-7	TRBD2	NA
TGTGCCAGCAGCCCGGGGGGCAGCGGAAGCACAGATACGCAGTATTTT	CASSPGGSGSTDTQYF	TRBV9	TRBJ2-3	NA	few
TGCAGCGTTGAAGAGATCACTAACACTGAAGCTTTCTTT	CSVEEITNTEAFF	TRBV29-1	TRBJ1-1	NA	NA
TGCAGTGCTAGCCAAGGGGGTAACCCCGGGGAGCTGTTTTTT	CSASQGGNPGELFF	TRBV20-1	TRBJ2-2	NA	few
TGTGCCAGCAGCGTAGAGGTCGGGGAGCTGTTTTTT	CASSVEVGELFF	TRBV9	TRBJ2-2	NA	few
TGTGCCAGCAGTTTCGCGGCAGGGGGCAACGAATGGGGTGGCTACACCTTC	CASSFAAGGNEWGGYTF	TRBV12-3/TRBV12-4	TRBJ1-2	TRBD1	many
TGTGCCAGCACCGAATCCTATAATTCACCCCTCCACTTT	CASTESYNSPLHF	TRBV6-1	TRBJ1-6	NA	NA
TGTGCCACCAGCAGAGAGGATACGGCCATAGCCAAAAACATTCAGTACTTC	CATSREDTAIAKNIQYF	TRBV15	TRBJ2-4	NA	few
TGCGCCAGCAGCTTTGGGGTGACTAGCACAGATACGCAGTATTTT	CASSFGVTSTDTQYF	TRBV5-1	TRBJ2-3	NA	NA
TGCAGTGCTACCCTTAGGACTAGCGGGACCCGGTACGAGCAGTACTTC	CSATLRTSGTRYEQYF	TRBV20-1	TRBJ2-7	TRBD2	NA
TGTGCCAGCAGTTACGTCGGAGCGGGATTTATCTCTGGGGCCAACGTCCTGACTTTC	CASSYVGAGFISGANVLTF	TRBV6-5	TRBJ2-6	TRBD2	few
TGTGCCAGCTCACCAGGGTCGGATGAGCAGTTCTTC	CASSPGSDEQFF	TRBV18	TRBJ2-1	NA	few
TGTGCCAGCAGCTTGGGGATAGCGGCAAACATTCAGTACTTC	CASSLGIAANIQYF	TRBV5-6	TRBJ2-4	NA	few
TGTGCCAGCAGCTCACCTGTACTAGCGGGGGACAATGAGCAGTTCTTC	CASSSPVLAGDNEQFF	TRBV13	TRBJ2-1	TRBD2	few
TGTGCCAGCAGTGTTCATAAAGAGACCCAGTACTTC	CASSVHKETQYF	TRBV6-1	TRBJ2-5	NA	few
TGTGCCAGCAGTTACCTGCAGGGGGATGGCTACACCTTC	CASSYLQGDGYTF	TRBV6-5	TRBJ1-2	TRBD1	NA
TGCAGTGCCAACACGCCTCGCAAAAAATACGAGCAGTACTTC	CSANTPRKKYEQYF	TRBV20-1	TRBJ2-7	NA	few
TGCAGCGTTAACACAGGAGGGAGGTACGGTGATACGCAGTATTTT	CSVNTGGRYGDTQYF	TRBV29-1	TRBJ2-3	NA	few
TGTGCCAGCAGTTTCGGCGACTATGGCTACACCTTC	CASSFGDYGYTF	TRBV12-3/TRBV12-4	TRBJ1-2	NA	few
TGCAGTAGCACCGGGACAGGGGCAACTCTGTTTTTT	CSSTGTGATLFF	TRBV20-1	TRBJ1-4	TRBD1	NA
TGTGCCAGCAGTTATTATGGCGGGGGGGGTAATGAGCAGTTCTTC	CASSYYGGGGNEQFF	TRBV6-5	TRBJ2-1	TRBD2	NA
TGTGCCAGCAGCCGCCTTTTTGGCGGGACACCCCTCCACTTT	CASSRLFGGTPLHF	TRBV7-2	TRBJ1-6	NA	few
TGTGCCAGCAGTTTGAAGCGGGGGGTCTACAATGAGCAGTTCTTC	CASSLKRGVYNEQFF	TRBV28	TRBJ2-1	TRBD2	NA
TGCAGCGTAGGACTAGCGGGGGAGACCCAGTACTTC	CSVGLAGETQYF	TRBV29-1	TRBJ2-5	TRBD2	NA
TGTGCCAGCAGCCGAAACCGGGACACCCAAGAGACCCAGTACTTC	CASSRNRDTQETQYF	TRBV12-3/TRBV12-4	TRBJ2-5	NA	few
TGTGCCAGCAGACCGGGTTTGAGGCGCAATCAGCCCCAGCATTTT	CASRPGLRRNQPQHF	TRBV2	TRBJ1-5	NA	NA
TGTGCCAGCACCCCGGGATGGGCACAGGTTCGGAGGGAGAGCTCCTACAATGAGCAGTTCTTC	CASTPGWAQVRRESSYNEQFF	TRBV5-6	TRBJ2-1	NA	NA
TGTGCCACCTTGACTAGTTCCACAGATACGCAGTATTTT	CATLTSSTDTQYF	TRBV7-2	TRBJ2-3	NA	NA
TGCAGTGCTTTTTTCCCAGGGGCTAGTACAACAGATACGCAGTATTTT	CSAFFPGASTTDTQYF	TRBV20-1	TRBJ2-3	NA	NA
TGTGCCAGCAGTGGCAGGGTACGGACCTTC	CASSGRVRTF	TRBV6-1	TRBJ1-2	NA	few
TGTGCCAGCAGTGTCAACCCCGGCGGCTATGGCTACACCTTC	CASSVNPGGYGYTF	TRBV3-1	TRBJ1-2	NA	NA
TGCAGTGCTAAAACCTCAGGGGGCGGTGAGACCCAGTACTTC	CSAKTSGGGETQYF	TRBV20-1	TRBJ2-5	TRBD1	few
TGTGCCACCAGCATCCGGGACAAACGTTGGGGGGAGCTGTTTTTT	CATSIRDKRWGELFF	TRBV15	TRBJ2-2	NA	NA
TGCAGTGCTAGCCAGACGGTGAACTATGGCTACACCTTC	CSASQTVNYGYTF	TRBV20-1	TRBJ1-2	NA	few
TGCAGTGCTAAGAAGCGGGGGGCCGGCACAGATACGCAGTATTTT	CSAKKRGAGTDTQYF	TRBV20-1	TRBJ2-3	TRBD2	NA
TGTGCCAGCCGCACTAGCGGGAGGGGTAATGAGCAGTTCTTC	CASRTSGRGNEQFF	TRBV7-9	TRBJ2-1	TRBD2	many
TGTGCCAGCGGGATCGGCAATCAGCCCCAGCATTTT	CASGIGNQPQHF	TRBV7-9	TRBJ1-5	NA	NA
TGCGCCAGCAGCCCGACTTTTGGCGGGGGGGCGAATACGCAGTATTTT	CASSPTFGGGANTQYF	TRBV5-1	TRBJ2-3	TRBD2	NA
TGCAGCGTTAGGACTAGCGGGAGGCTCCCCCGCACAGATACGCAGTATTTT	CSVRTSGRLPRTDTQYF	TRBV29-1	TRBJ2-3	TRBD2	few
TGCAGTGCTAGTATTACTAGCGGGTACCAAGAGACCCAGTACTTC	CSASITSGYQETQYF	TRBV20-1	TRBJ2-5	TRBD2	NA